The table lists the clone carrying this T cell receptor beta chain with a few counts. Authors' methods: For nucleated cells, counts were estimated from reference gene primer amplification. Only in-frame clones appear in the TCRdb table, and some are missing; sequencing was by immunoSEQ multiplex PCR. The V and J calls and clone size are taken from that table; D and trimming were inferred from the DNA. The sample yields around 75,000 clones, 85% to 90% seen once. The sample belongs to a study of blood T cell repertoires in COVID-19. For the study at large: The United States, Italy and Spain were the sources of the acute and convalescent COVID-19 samples. In each case, the material was cDNA or gDNA derived from T cells, B-cell-depleted T cells, or PBMCs.

Source material: peripheral blood. The TCR was taken from a man aged 50 or older with acute or convalescent COVID-19.

The CDR3, as DNA: TGTGCCAGCAGCCTGCCCTTACTAGCGGGAGGGAGGAATGAGCAGTTCTTC. The encoded protein is CASSLPLLAGGRNEQFF. The chain is built from TRBV14 and TRBJ2-1; 13 bases align to TRBD2. The J segment lost 7 bases and the V segment lost 4 bases, leaving 10 bases of the junction unmatched. CDR3 size: 17 residues. CDR1 is SGHDN, CDR2 FVKESK, per germline. Full variable domain (rest looked up from reference TRBV14 and TRBJ2-1): EAGVTQFPSHSVIEKGQTVTLRCDPISGHDNLYWYRRVMGKEIKFLLHFVKESKQDESGMPNNRFLAERTGGTYSTLKVQPAELEDSGVYFCASSLPLLAGGRNEQFFGPGTRLTVL.